These 20 T cell receptor beta chains were sequenced from one sample in a study of shared clonotypes between healthy human individuals. Repertoires were generated with immunoSEQ multiplex PCR, while TCRdb's copy carries only in-frame clones and drops some. The sample records about 1.5 million clones, over 95% being singletons. The specimen was naive CD4+ T cells sorted from blood. Subset defined: CD45RA+ positively selected. All receptors come from a man younger than 45 in good health.

The chain has TRBV2 and TRBJ2-1; 10 nucleotides agree with TRBD2. There are 14 residues in the CDR3. V lost 4 bases, J lost 9 bases, and 6 bases stayed unmatched. Germline V gene data show CDR1 as SNHLY and CDR2 as FYNNEI. CDR3 DNA sequence: TGTGCCAGCAGTGTCCCTAGCGGGAGTAGTGAGCAGTTCTTC. Encoded protein: CASSVPSGSSEQFF.

V is TRBV5-1 and J is TRBJ2-5, with D maybe TRBD2 (5 bases). Trimming shortened V by 0 bases and J by 3 bases, and 9 bases separated the two germline ends. Germline-derived CDR1 and CDR2 are SGHRS and YFSETQ. This CDR3 contains 14 residues. CDR3: CASSLVDGEETQYF. The DNA for the CDR3 is TGCGCCAGCAGCTTGGTGGACGGGGAAGAGACCCAGTACTTC. The variable domain in full, with the rest retrieved from reference TRBV5-1 and TRBJ2-5, is KAGVTQTPRYLIKTRGQQVTLSCSPISGHRSVSWYQQTPGQGLQFLFEYFSETQRNKGNFPGRFSGRQFSNSRSEMNVSTLELGDSALYLCASSLVDGEETQYFGPGTRLLVL.

CDR3 in amino acids: CASSSISGGARGYTF. CDR3 DNA: TGTGCCAGCTCCTCCATCTCCGGGGGGGCACGTGGCTACACCTTC. The V call is TRBV18, the J call TRBJ1-2; TRBD1 is a possible D gene (6 bases). The length of the CDR3 is 15 residues. Germline CDR1 and CDR2: KGHSH and LQKENI. V dropped 6 bases and J dropped 7 bases, with 21 bases sitting between them.

The chain recombines TRBV7-6 with TRBJ2-7, with TRBD2 as a possible D gene (5 bases). The CDR3 totals 13 residues. Germline-derived CDR1 and CDR2 are SGHVS and FNYEAQ. The ends were cut back, 5 bases at V and 4 bases at J, with 12 bases in the middle. The DNA for the CDR3 is TGTGCCAGCAGCCGAATACTAGGTTACGAGCAGTACTTC. The encoded protein is CASSRILGYEQYF.

The rearrangement uses TRBV28 and TRBJ1-5; the D is unclear. Germline V gene data show CDR1 as MDHEN and CDR2 as SYDVKM. The CDR3 contains 12 residues. Trimming took 4 bases from V and 6 from J, leaving 7 bases between them. CDR3 amino acids: CASSSLIQPQHF. The CDR3 nucleotides read TGTGCCAGCAGTTCCCTTATTCAGCCCCAGCATTTT.

The chain joins TRBV9 to TRBJ2-2; TRBD1 or TRBD2 may be the D gene (5 bases each). V gave up 0 bases and J gave up 1 base, with 13 bases separating them. The CDR3 is 17 residues long. CDR1 is SGDLS and CDR2 is YYNGEE in the germline V gene. The CDR3 DNA reads as TGTGCCAGCAGCGTAGGGGACGGACCGGGGAACACCGGGGAGCTGTTTTTT. It specifies CASSVGDGPGNTGELFF.

The rearrangement uses TRBV19 and TRBJ2-2; no clear D gene. V was cut by 3 bases and J by 3 bases, with 5 bases left in between. The germline CDR1 and CDR2 sequences are LNHDA and SQIVND (reference sequence). The CDR3 extends over 13 amino acids. CDR3 amino acids: CASSIGHTGELFF. CDR3 bases: TGTGCCAGTAGTATCGGACACACCGGGGAGCTGTTTTTT. Full variable domain (rest looked up from reference TRBV19 and TRBJ2-2): DGGITQSPKYLFRKEGQNVTLSCEQNLNHDAMYWYRQDPGQGLRLIYYSQIVNDFQKGDIAEGYSVSREKKESFPLTVTSAQKNPTAFYLCASSIGHTGELFFGEGSRLTVL.

This chain joins TRBV7-9 and TRBJ2-7; unclear D gene. The germline gives CDR1 SEHNR, CDR2 FQNEAQ (reference sequence). CDR3 length: 12 residues. V lost 5 bases and J 7 bases, leaving 12 bases between the germline ends. CDR3 protein: CASSRFDREQYF. The CDR3 region has the DNA TGTGCCAGCAGCCGATTTGATAGGGAGCAGTACTTC.

The rearrangement uses TRBV7-9 and TRBJ2-1; D gene uncertain. The V end was cut by 6 bases, the J end by 5 bases, with 14 bases between. Germline V gives CDR1 SEHNR, CDR2 FQNEAQ (reference sequence). The CDR3 has 14 residues. The CDR3, as DNA: TGTGCCAGCAGTCAAAACGGGCGAGACAATGAGCAGTTCTTC. This encodes CASSQNGRDNEQFF.

The V call is TRBV2, the J call TRBJ1-1; the match to TRBD1 covers 7 bases. CDR1 SNHLY and CDR2 FYNNEI come from the germline V gene. V shed 7 bases, J shed 8 bases, and the junction held 7 bases outside the gene matches. The CDR3 is made up of 12 amino acids. As DNA, the CDR3 is TGTGCCAGCACCCTTGAACAGGGGGAAGCTTTCTTT. Amino acid sequence: CASTLEQGEAFF. The complete variable domain, with remaining parts taken from reference TRBV2 and TRBJ1-1, reads EPEVTQTPSHQVTQMGQEVILRCVPISNHLYFYWYRQILGQKVEFLVSFYNNEISEKSEIFDDQFSVERPDGSNFTLKIRSTKLEDSAMYFCASTLEQGEAFFGQGTRLTVV.

The rearrangement joins TRBV10-1 to TRBJ2-1; D not certain. The CDR3 is made up of 15 amino acids. In germline, CDR1 is WNHNN, CDR2 SYGVQD (reference sequence). V was shortened by 1 base and J by 4 bases, with 11 bases between the two germline ends. This CDR3 reads CASSELTGKYNEQFF. The DNA for the CDR3 is TGCGCCAGCAGTGAGTTAACGGGTAAATACAATGAGCAGTTCTTC.

This clone has a single count. This chain links TRBV4-1 with TRBJ2-5; no definite D call. Germline V gives CDR1 MGHRA, CDR2 YSYEKL. Trimming shortened V by 1 base and J by 7 bases, and 10 bases separated the two germline ends. CDR3 length: 13 amino acids. CDR3 bases: TGCGCCAGCAGCCAAGGCGGAATGGGGACCCAGTACTTC. Translated, it gives CASSQGGMGTQYF.

This rearrangement joins TRBV25-1 to TRBJ1-1; unclear D gene. This CDR3 spans 17 amino acids. V lost 1 base, J lost 3 bases, and 18 bases lay in between. Germline-derived CDR1 and CDR2 are MGHDK and SYGVNS. The CDR3 loop reads CASSESPPAFRDTEAFF. CDR3 bases: TGTGCCAGCAGTGAATCCCCCCCCGCTTTTAGGGACACTGAAGCTTTCTTT.

The V and J genes are TRBV27 and TRBJ2-1, with TRBD2 as a possible D gene (7 bases). The CDR3 spans 16 residues. CDR1 is MNHEY, CDR2 SMNVEV, per germline (reference sequence). The ends were cut back, 1 base at V and 12 bases at J, with 22 bases in the middle. The CDR3 DNA sequence: TGTGCCAGCAGTTTATGGCTGGGTGGACAGCGGGGTCGGCAGTTCTTC. Translation gives CASSLWLGGQRGRQFF.

This clone has more than one count but fewer than ten. V gene TRBV2 combines with J gene TRBJ2-1; possibly TRBD1 or TRBD2 for D (7 bases each). CDR1 and CDR2 (germline): SNHLY, FYNNEI. The CDR3 runs to 13 residues. V was clipped by 10 bases and J by 6 bases, with 16 bases between them. The CDR3 loop reads CATAGAGGNEQFF. CDR3 bases: TGTGCCACCGCGGGGGCAGGGGGCAATGAGCAGTTCTTC.

The chain couples TRBV6-1 to TRBJ2-5; 8 bases agree with TRBD1. The V gene's germline CDR1 is MNHNS and CDR2 SASEGT. V trimming: 0 bases; J trimming: 9 bases; junction bases outside the gene matches: 12. This CDR3 has 16 residues. For the CDR3, the DNA is TGTGCCAGCAGTGAAGCGGGGGGACAGGCCCTTGTGGCCCAGTACTTC. Protein sequence: CASSEAGGQALVAQYF.

The rearrangement uses TRBV19 and TRBJ2-7, with D tentatively TRBD1 (5 bases). The germline V gene encodes CDR1 LNHDA and CDR2 SQIVND (reference sequence). V lost 7 bases to trimming and J lost 0 bases, with 13 bases between them. The CDR3 runs 14 residues. The CDR3: CASKGALSSYEQYF. The CDR3, as DNA: TGTGCCAGTAAAGGGGCCTTGAGCTCCTACGAGCAGTACTTC.

The rearrangement uses TRBV30 and TRBJ2-7, with D hard to call. V dropped 3 bases and J dropped 0 bases, with 3 bases sitting between them. The length of the CDR3 is 11 residues. Germline V gives CDR1 GTSNPN, CDR2 SVGIG (reference sequence). The CDR3 loop is CAWSSSYEQYF. DNA for the CDR3: TGTGCCTGGAGCAGCTCCTACGAGCAGTACTTC.

This clone was seen more than once but under ten times. CDR3 DNA sequence: TGTGCCAGCAGTATGATCGCAGGGGGCTACGAGCAGTACTTC. This sequence encodes CASSMIAGGYEQYF. V gene TRBV6-1 combines with J gene TRBJ2-7; 7 bases align to TRBD1. Losses at the gene ends were 5 bases for V and 3 bases for J; bases not matched to a gene: 7. The CDR3 is 14 residues long. Germline V gene sequence: CDR1 MNHNS, CDR2 SASEGT.

This clone was observed a handful of times. The genes are TRBV5-1 and TRBJ2-3; no firm D call. CDR3 size: 12 residues. Germline V gene sequence: CDR1 SGHRS, CDR2 YFSETQ. V was cut by 3 bases and J by 2 bases, with 4 bases left in between. CDR3 sequence (DNA): TGCGCCAGCAGCTCCTACACAGATACGCAGTATTTT. It specifies CASSSYTDTQYF.